Following are 21 T cell receptor beta chains from one sample sequenced in a study of T and B cells in COVID-19 patients. From blood, roughly 250-500 ng of genomic DNA served as TRB template. Multiplex PCR with BIOMED2 TRB-A/B primer pools amplified TRB rearrangements. One entry per CDR3 protein, called by TCRdb with MiXCR from the multiplex PCR reads. The data contain around 6,700 distinct CDR3 sequences, roughly a quarter of them singletons. Sequencing was carried out using blood. Source of these receptors: a human donor with active COVID-19.

This sequence joins TRBV15 and TRBJ2-7, with D perhaps matching TRBD1 (6 bases). Looked up from germline, CDR1 is LNHNV and CDR2 is YYDKDF (reference sequence). This CDR3 is 14 amino acids long. The V and J ends lost 1 base and 5 bases respectively, with 12 bases between them. CDR3 DNA: TGTGCCACCAGCAGAGGGGGCAGGGGCGACGAGCAGTACTTC. Its translation: CATSRGGRGDEQYF.

The chain couples TRBV5-4 to TRBJ1-2, with D possibly being TRBD1 (6 bases). V was cut by 0 bases and J by 7 bases, with 13 bases left in between. Germline lookup yields CDR1 SGHNT and CDR2 YYREEE (reference sequence). CDR3 length: 14 amino acids. The CDR3 DNA follows: TGTGCCAGCAGCTTGGGGGGGCGCGAGGGTGGCTACACCTTC. Translating gives CASSLGGREGGYTF.

The chain recombines TRBV20-1 with TRBJ2-5, with 14 nucleotides matching TRBD2. CDR3 length: 16 residues. V was clipped by 2 bases and J by 2 bases; unmatched bases: 4. Germline-derived CDR1 and CDR2 are DFQATT and SNEGSKA (reference sequence). The DNA for the CDR3 is TGCAGTGCTAGACTTGGGACTAGCGGGAGACAAGAGACCCAGTACTTC. As protein: CSARLGTSGRQETQYF.

The genes are TRBV27 and TRBJ1-2; 7 bases agree with TRBD1. With V trimmed by 5 bases and J by 6 bases, 0 bases remained unmatched. Germline V lookup: CDR1 MNHEY, CDR2 SMNVEV (reference sequence). The CDR3 is 11 residues long. The CDR3 DNA follows: TGTGCCAGCAGTACAGGGGATGGCTACACCTTC. It is translated as CASSTGDGYTF.

Ten or more counts support this clonotype. J is TRBJ1-5 and V is TRBV19, with unresolved D. Germline-derived CDR1 and CDR2 are LNHDA and SQIVND (reference sequence). This CDR3 contains 16 residues. Trimming removed 5 bases from V and 4 bases from J, with 18 bases in between. The CDR3 reads CASSLEGRGMNQPQHF. CDR3 nucleotide sequence: TGTGCCAGTAGTTTGGAGGGTCGAGGGATGAATCAGCCCCAGCATTTT.

In this sample, this clonotype turned up a few times. This chain joins TRBV28 and TRBJ2-7; tentatively, D is TRBD1 or TRBD2 (5 bases each). The CDR3 length is 15 residues. Trimming stripped 5 bases from V and 5 bases from J, with 19 bases between. The germline V gene encodes CDR1 MDHEN and CDR2 SYDVKM. CDR3 protein: CASSPPLVRGNEQYF. DNA for the CDR3: TGTGCCAGCAGTCCCCCACTTGTGAGGGGTAACGAGCAGTACTTC.

The rearrangement links TRBV7-2 to TRBJ2-1; 7 bases fit TRBD1. This CDR3 spans 14 amino acids. Germline values: CDR1 SGHTA, CDR2 FQGNSA. Germline trimming cut 3 bases from V and 10 bases from J; bases unmatched to any gene: 9. In DNA form, the CDR3 reads TGTGCCAGCAGCTTGGAGACAGGGACACGAGAGCAGTTCTTC. Amino acid sequence: CASSLETGTREQFF.

This clonotype is medium-sized by share. The chain employs TRBV19 and TRBJ2-1; no firm D call. In germline, CDR1 is LNHDA, CDR2 SQIVND (reference sequence). Trimming took 1 base from V and 0 from J, leaving 7 bases between them. This CDR3 spans 15 amino acids. The CDR3 sequence: CASSIGAVSYNEQFF. CDR3 DNA: TGTGCCAGTAGTATAGGGGCAGTCTCCTACAATGAGCAGTTCTTC.

The V call is TRBV20-1, the J call TRBJ1-1; D remains ambiguous. Germline values: CDR1 DFQATT, CDR2 SNEGSKA (reference sequence). V gave up 0 bases and J gave up 4 bases, with 6 bases separating them. This CDR3 comprises 12 residues. The CDR3 sequence: CSARDQPTEAFF. DNA of the CDR3: TGCAGTGCTAGAGATCAACCCACTGAAGCTTTCTTT.

The chain links TRBV6-6 to TRBJ1-1, with TRBD1 matching 8 bases. CDR3 length equals 16 residues. Germline V gene data show CDR1 as MNHNY and CDR2 as SVGAGI (reference sequence). Trimming removed 2 bases from V and 4 bases from J; junction bases left unmatched: 9. The CDR3: CASSYPDRGDLTEAFF. The CDR3 DNA follows: TGTGCCAGCAGTTACCCCGACAGGGGAGATCTCACTGAAGCTTTCTTT.

This chain links TRBV6-5 with TRBJ2-7; 10 nucleotides agree with TRBD2. With V trimmed by 2 bases and J by 4 bases, 5 bases remained unmatched. The CDR3 has 15 residues. The germline V gene has CDR1 MNHEY and CDR2 SVGAGI. DNA for the CDR3: TGTGCCAGCAGTTACAAAAGCGGGAGGGGTTACGAGCAGTACTTC. Encoded protein: CASSYKSGRGYEQYF.

This chain links TRBV7-2 with TRBJ1-1, with D perhaps TRBD1 (5 bases). The germline V and J ends were trimmed by 1 base and 4 bases, with 13 bases remaining between them. The germline V gene has CDR1 SGHTA and CDR2 FQGNSA. The CDR3 is made up of 15 amino acids. CDR3 DNA: TGTGCCAGCAGCTTAGTTGGGGGTAGCGGCACTGAAGCTTTCTTT. Translation: CASSLVGGSGTEAFF. The variable domain in full, with the rest retrieved from reference TRBV7-2 and TRBJ1-1, is GAGVSQSPSNKVTEKGKDVELRCDPISGHTALYWYRQSLGQGLEFLIYFQGNSAPDKSGLPSDRFSAERTGGSVSTLTIQRTQQEDSAVYLCASSLVGGSGTEAFFGQGTRLTVV.

By share, this clonotype ranks as medium-sized (0.01 to 0.1%). Here the CDR3 DNA reads TGTGCCAGCAGTCCAACTAGCTACGAGCAGTACTTC. This encodes CASSPTSYEQYF. The chain combines TRBV6-5 with TRBJ2-7; D might be TRBD2 (5 bases). The CDR3 totals 12 residues. Germline lookup yields CDR1 MNHEY and CDR2 SVGAGI. Trimming stripped 5 bases from V and 3 bases from J, with 8 bases between.

This clonotype has just a few counts. The chain employs TRBV5-1 and TRBJ2-2, with TRBD1 matching 8 bases. The CDR3 runs 13 residues. CDR1 and CDR2 from the germline V gene are SGHRS and YFSETQ. Unmatched junction bases numbered 1, after V lost 3 bases and J lost 6 bases. The CDR3 DNA is TGCGCCAGCAGCTCACAGGGGGCCGGGGAGCTGTTTTTT. Translating it yields CASSSQGAGELFF.

This clonotype rates as medium-sized (0.01 to 0.1%). The chain employs TRBV27 and TRBJ2-7; 7 bases fit TRBD2. The CDR3 contains 15 residues. Germline CDR1 reads MNHEY; CDR2 reads SMNVEV (reference sequence). The V segment lost 4 bases and the J segment 8 bases; nucleotides outside the gene matches: 14. In nucleotides, the CDR3 is TGTGCCAGCAGTTCTCCTGCGGGTAGCGGGTGGAAGCAGTACTTC. Translation: CASSSPAGSGWKQYF.

This clonotype is termed medium-sized (0.01 to 0.1%). The chain has TRBV19 and TRBJ2-3, with 12 bases matching TRBD2. CDR1 is LNHDA, CDR2 SQIVND, per germline (reference sequence). The J segment lost 2 bases and the V segment lost 1 base, leaving 4 bases of the junction unmatched. The CDR3 contains 17 residues. This CDR3 reads CASSIGRLAGVTDTQYF. The CDR3 DNA reads TGTGCCAGTAGTATAGGGAGACTAGCGGGAGTCACAGATACGCAGTATTTT. The entire variable domain, with the rest obtained from reference TRBV19 and TRBJ2-3, is as follows: DGGITQSPKYLFRKEGQNVTLSCEQNLNHDAMYWYRQDPGQGLRLIYYSQIVNDFQKGDIAEGYSVSREKKESFPLTVTSAQKNPTAFYLCASSIGRLAGVTDTQYFGPGTRLTVL.

This clonotype ranks as medium-sized. The chain has TRBV29-1 and TRBJ1-2; the D gene is possibly TRBD1 (6 bases). Germline V gene data show CDR1 as SQVTM and CDR2 as ANQGSEA. Deletions cut 4 bases from V and 8 bases from J, with 17 bases between. The CDR3 loop spans 13 amino acids. The CDR3 bases are TGCAGCGTTGGTTCCGGGACAAACCTCGGCTACACCTTC. Translation gives CSVGSGTNLGYTF. The whole variable domain, remainder taken from reference TRBV29-1 and TRBJ1-2, is SAVISQKPSRDICQRGTSLTIQCQVDSQVTMMFWYRQQPGQSLTLIATANQGSEATYESGFVIDKFPISRPNLTFSTLTVSNMSPEDSSIYLCSVGSGTNLGYTFGSGTRLTVV.

This clonotype was observed a handful of times. The chain carries TRBV24-1 and TRBJ2-1; no definite D call. CDR1 is KGHDR, CDR2 SFDVKD, per germline. The CDR3 length is 16 residues. V gave up 2 bases and J gave up 2 bases, with 12 bases separating them. As DNA, the CDR3 is TGTGCCACCAGTGATTCCCGCAACTCTCCCTACAATGAGCAGTTCTTC. Translated: CATSDSRNSPYNEQFF.

The rearrangement links TRBV12-3 or TRBV12-4 to TRBJ2-2, with no clear D. V lost 5 bases, J lost 1 base, and 14 bases lay in between. The CDR3 is 16 amino acids. The CDR3 loop reads CASSPPRQGNTGELFF. Here the CDR3 DNA reads TGTGCCAGCAGTCCCCCCCGGCAAGGGAACACCGGGGAGCTGTTTTTT.

The count of this clonotype is one. The J gene is TRBJ1-1, the V gene TRBV6-5, with 8 bases that match TRBD1. The length of the CDR3 is 16 residues. Germline loops: CDR1 MNHEY, CDR2 SVGAGI. The trim removed 7 bases at V and 4 bases at J, leaving 14 bases unmatched. In nucleotides, the CDR3 is TGTGCCAGCATGGGCCGGGGCAGGGGGCGTATCACTGAAGCTTTCTTT. It encodes CASMGRGRGRITEAFF.

The chain joins TRBV24-1 to TRBJ1-5; D is ambiguous. V lost 4 bases to trimming and J lost 6 bases, with 9 bases between them. The CDR3 has 13 residues. CDR1 is KGHDR and CDR2 is SFDVKD in the germline V gene. Here the CDR3 DNA reads TGTGCCACCAGTGAAGCGGGGAGTCAGCCCCAGCATTTT. Encoded protein: CATSEAGSQPQHF.